The 5 T cell receptor beta chains listed next were all sequenced from one sample in a study of CD8 T cells in ankylosing spondylitis. Study-level results: Ankylosing spondylitis blood appeared to be characterized by a TCR beta motif of 8 or 9 highly homologous variants.

In TCRdb, the 5' RACE reads were re-called with MiXCR into one record per CDR3 protein. The repertoire holds over 700,000 distinct CDR3 sequences, with 15% to 20% as singletons. No antigen has been identified for these receptors. Input material: blood, either unsorted or a sorted T cell fraction (not recorded which). These receptors originate from a male donor with ankylosing spondylitis.

The sample holds a few counts of this clonotype. The chain links TRBV4-1 to TRBJ1-2, with D unresolved. CDR3 length: 16 amino acids. Germline assignment: CDR1 MGHRA and CDR2 YSYEKL. The V end was cut by 4 bases, the J end by 4 bases, with 19 bases between. The chain's CDR3 is CASSPAGDRIFYGYTF. CDR3 nucleotide sequence: TGCGCCAGCAGCCCGGCTGGTGACCGTATCTTCTATGGCTACACCTTC.

This sequence joins TRBV7-3 and TRBJ1-1; D is ambiguous. Between the trimmed V and J ends, which lost 6 bases and 0 bases, there was a span of 8 bases. The CDR3 consists of 13 residues. Germline CDR1 reads SGHTA; CDR2 reads FQGTGA. The DNA for the CDR3 is TGTGCCAGCAGTACGCATTTGAACACTGAAGCTTTCTTT. It yields the protein CASSTHLNTEAFF.

The CDR3 nucleotides read TGTGCCAGCAGTTTTGTTCAAGAGACCCAGTACTTC. Its protein is CASSFVQETQYF. The genes are TRBV6-6 and TRBJ2-5; D gene unclear. CDR3 length equals 12 residues. Germline V gene lookup returns CDR1 MNHNY and CDR2 SVGAGI (reference sequence). Trimming removed 4 bases from V and 2 bases from J, with 5 bases in between.

The chain employs TRBV11-2 and TRBJ2-3; D is ambiguous. The CDR3 sequence is 13 residues long. In germline, CDR1 is SGHAT, CDR2 FQNNGV. V was trimmed by 0 bases and J by 5 bases, leaving 6 bases between them. The CDR3 reads CASSLDRIDTQYF. The DNA of the CDR3 is TGTGCCAGCAGCTTAGATCGTATAGATACGCAGTATTTT.

J is TRBJ2-7 and V is TRBV4-1; TRBD2 agrees at 10 bases. In germline, CDR1 is MGHRA, CDR2 YSYEKL. V dropped 5 bases and J dropped 4; count of bases not matched to a gene: 14. CDR3 size: 17 residues. CDR3 bases: TGCGCCAGCAGCTCCCAGTGGGAGCGGGAGGGAGTATACGAGCAGTACTTC. It yields the protein CASSSQWEREGVYEQYF.